This TCR beta chain was obtained from a study of blood T cell repertoires in COVID-19. Study in general: Sites across the United States, Italy and Spain contributed samples from acute and convalescent COVID-19. PBMCs, B-cell-depleted T cells, or T cells provided the cDNA or gDNA that made up the material.

The method was immunoSEQ multiplex PCR; TCRdb's version includes in-frame clones alone and lacks a portion of them. This repertoire shows about 74,000 clones, about 69% found once; its top ten account for 20% to 25%. The trim removed 4 bases at V and 5 bases at J, leaving 11 bases unmatched. The CDR3 consists of 16 residues. In germline, CDR1 is MNHEY, CDR2 SVGAGI. The sample taken for sequencing was peripheral blood. The receptor was isolated from a man aged 65-85 years with acute or convalescent COVID-19. This sequence joins TRBV6-5 and TRBJ1-1, with TRBD1 matching over 9 bases. The chain's CDR3 is CASSLTFTGGKTEAFF. The CDR3 nucleotides are TGTGCCAGCAGTTTAACTTTTACAGGGGGCAAAACTGAAGCTTTCTTT.